Presented here are 16 T cell receptor beta chains from one specimen sequenced in a study of blood T cell repertoires in COVID-19. Data came from immunoSEQ multiplex PCR; TCRdb stores just in-frame clones and leaves some out. The sample lists over 200,000 clones, nearly 90% occurring once. Sequenced input: PBMCs or T cells enriched from blood (not recorded which). The receptor source for this set is a young man who had been exposed to COVID-19.

The J gene is TRBJ2-7, the V gene TRBV19; D remains ambiguous. The ends were cut back, 7 bases at V and 2 bases at J, with 18 bases in the middle. Germline values: CDR1 LNHDA, CDR2 SQIVND (reference sequence). This CDR3 has 15 amino acids. The CDR3 reads CASNPNLSSPYEQYF. The CDR3 DNA sequence: TGTGCCAGTAACCCTAACCTGAGCTCCCCCTACGAGCAGTACTTC.

This clone was seen once. The chain uses TRBV5-6 and TRBJ1-2, with D possibly matching TRBD1 (5 bases). The germline V and J ends were trimmed by 2 bases and 4 bases, with 9 bases remaining between them. Germline V gene lookup returns CDR1 SGHDT and CDR2 YYEEEE. This CDR3 has 13 amino acids. CDR3 residues: CASSFSGIYGYTF. The DNA for the CDR3 is TGTGCCAGCAGCTTTTCAGGGATCTATGGCTACACCTTC.

The genes are TRBV5-1 and TRBJ1-4, with D possibly being TRBD1 (5 bases). V shed 0 bases and J shed 6 bases, with 9 bases lying between them. The CDR3 runs 14 residues. CDR1 is SGHRS, CDR2 YFSETQ, per germline. The CDR3 DNA is TGCGCCAGCAGCTTGGAGGGAGGGGATGAAAAACTGTTTTTT. The encoded protein is CASSLEGGDEKLFF.

This clone was observed a handful of times. The gene calls are TRBV2 and TRBJ2-5; TRBD1 matches 7 bases. V was pared by 5 bases and J by 0 bases, with 6 bases of the junction left unmatched. The CDR3 sequence is 15 residues long. Germline values: CDR1 SNHLY, CDR2 FYNNEI. Written as DNA, the CDR3 is TGTGCCAGCAGTCGACAGGGTAGGGACCAAGAGACCCAGTACTTC. Protein product: CASSRQGRDQETQYF.

The rearrangement joins TRBV6-6 to TRBJ1-1; 9 positions match TRBD1. CDR3 size: 12 residues. Germline trimming cut 6 bases from V and 11 bases from J; bases unmatched to any gene: 7. The germline V gene encodes CDR1 MNHNY and CDR2 SVGAGI (reference sequence). The CDR3 DNA is TGTGCCAGCAGACGGGACAGGGCGGGGGCTTTCTTT. Residues: CASRRDRAGAFF.

The V gene is TRBV3-1 (or the pseudogene TRBV3-2), the J gene TRBJ1-2; D remains ambiguous. Germline lookup yields CDR1 LGHDT and CDR2 YNNKEL (reference sequence). V lost 3 bases to trimming and J lost 8 bases, with 10 bases between them. The CDR3 totals 12 residues. DNA of the CDR3: TGTGCCAGCAGCCAGGGCCCTGGGGGCTACACCTTC. Translating gives CASSQGPGGYTF.

This sequence joins TRBV7-9 and TRBJ1-4; 7 bases match TRBD1. The junction had 2 bases not matched to a gene; V was cut back by 3 bases and J by 4 bases. CDR1 and CDR2 (germline): SEHNR, FQNEAQ (reference sequence). The CDR3 covers 14 residues. The CDR3 DNA sequence: TGTGCCAGCAGCTTTCAGGGGGTTAATGAAAAACTGTTTTTT. Its translation: CASSFQGVNEKLFF.

V and J are TRBV9 and TRBJ1-6, with 7 bases aligning to TRBD1. Germline V gives CDR1 SGDLS, CDR2 YYNGEE. The CDR3 contains 14 residues. The J segment lost 9 bases and the V segment lost 4 bases, leaving 7 bases of the junction unmatched. The CDR3 spells CASSPPSGGSPLHF. The DNA of the CDR3 is TGTGCCAGCAGCCCCCCCTCAGGGGGTTCACCCCTCCACTTT.

The chain uses TRBV9 and TRBJ2-2; TRBD2 aligns across 11 bases. There are 18 residues in the CDR3. Germline V CDR1 and CDR2: SGDLS, YYNGEE. V was pared by 4 bases and J by 3 bases, with 11 bases of the junction left unmatched. The CDR3, as DNA: TGTGCCAGCAGCTGGAGCACTAGCGGGGGCGGGGACACCGGGGAGCTGTTTTTT. Encoded protein: CASSWSTSGGGDTGELFF.

The gene calls are TRBV4-1 and TRBJ2-1; D is perhaps TRBD2 (6 bases). This CDR3 is 17 amino acids long. Trimming pared 1 base from V and 7 bases from J, leaving 20 bases between. In germline, CDR1 is MGHRA, CDR2 YSYEKL. The CDR3 sequence: CASSQVGGRGRWNEQFF. In DNA form, the CDR3 reads TGCGCCAGCAGCCAAGTGGGGGGACGGGGAAGATGGAATGAGCAGTTCTTC.

The rearrangement uses TRBV4-3 and TRBJ2-5; D is perhaps TRBD1 (6 bases). There are 14 residues in the CDR3. Trimming took 0 bases from V and 5 from J, leaving 10 bases between them. The V gene's germline CDR1 is LGHNA and CDR2 YSLEER. The CDR3 DNA is TGCGCCAGCAGCCAAGACTTAAGGGGGGAGACCCAGTACTTC. Residues: CASSQDLRGETQYF.

V usage is TRBV9 and J usage is TRBJ2-5; TRBD2 matches 9 bases. CDR1 SGDLS and CDR2 YYNGEE come from the germline V gene. V shed 2 bases, J shed 0 bases, and the junction held 2 bases outside the gene matches. The CDR3 runs 15 residues. The CDR3 DNA is TGTGCCAGCAGCGTTAGCGGGGGCCACCAAGAGACCCAGTACTTC. Its translation is CASSVSGGHQETQYF.

CDR3 protein: CASSQGTGANTEAFF. The CDR3 coding sequence is TGTGCCAGCAGCCAAGGGACAGGCGCGAACACTGAAGCTTTCTTT. J is TRBJ1-1 and V is TRBV3-1 (or the pseudogene TRBV3-2); 7 positions match TRBD1. CDR1 is LGHDT and CDR2 is YNNKEL in the germline V gene (reference sequence). The V and J ends lost 1 base and 1 base, in that order; junction bases with no gene match: 3. The CDR3 runs to 15 residues.

This rearrangement joins TRBV3-1 (or the pseudogene TRBV3-2) to TRBJ1-1; TRBD1 might be the D (5 bases). Germline values: CDR1 LGHDT, CDR2 YNNKEL (reference sequence). The CDR3 is 17 residues long. Deletions cut 3 bases from V and 4 bases from J, with 21 bases between. CDR3 region: CASSQVDLGGVGTEAFF. The CDR3 nucleotides read TGTGCCAGCAGCCAGGTCGATCTCGGGGGGGTGGGCACTGAAGCTTTCTTT.

The gene calls are TRBV28 and TRBJ1-2, with D perhaps matching TRBD1 (5 bases). Trimming pared 6 bases from V and 8 bases from J, leaving 10 bases between. CDR3 length: 11 amino acids. Per germline, CDR1 MDHEN and CDR2 SYDVKM. The CDR3 loop reads CASRAGGGYTF. In nucleotides, the CDR3 is TGTGCCAGCAGGGCTGGGGGGGGCTACACCTTC.

The chain uses TRBV7-9 and TRBJ2-2, with 8 positions matching TRBD1. The CDR3 extends over 15 amino acids. The J segment lost 6 bases and the V segment lost 3 bases, leaving 6 bases of the junction unmatched. CDR1 is SEHNR, CDR2 FQNEAQ, per germline (reference sequence). This chain's CDR3 is CASSLLGQGPGELFF. The DNA for the CDR3 is TGTGCCAGCAGCTTGCTCGGACAGGGTCCCGGGGAGCTGTTTTTT.